Sequencing of this T cell receptor (beta chain) was carried out in a study of blood T cell repertoires in COVID-19. Looking at the study overall: T cells, B-cell-depleted T cells, or PBMCs supplied cDNA or gDNA.

Original methodology: The assay estimated nucleated cells by amplifying reference gene primers. Clones were read by immunoSEQ multiplex PCR, and TCRdb kept only the in-frame ones, dropping some. V and J calls and clone size follow that table, whereas D and trimming were derived from the DNA. Here the sample spans 150,000 or so clones, 87% being singletons. Recruits, aged about 18 to 95 years, lived in some 25 US areas. Researchers sorted participants into cohorts using their self-reported clinical history. Germline V gives CDR1 KGHSH, CDR2 LQKENI. Trimming took 4 bases from V and 6 from J; bases not matched to a gene: 7. This CDR3 is built from 15 residues.

The V and J genes are TRBV18 and TRBJ2-3, with 10 bases that match TRBD2. Sequencing input: PBMCs or T cells enriched from blood (not recorded which). This TCR was sampled from a woman in her thirties or forties who had been exposed to COVID-19. The DNA for the CDR3 is TGTGCCAGCTCACAACCGGGACTAGCGACGGATACGCAGTATTTT. Its protein is CASSQPGLATDTQYF.